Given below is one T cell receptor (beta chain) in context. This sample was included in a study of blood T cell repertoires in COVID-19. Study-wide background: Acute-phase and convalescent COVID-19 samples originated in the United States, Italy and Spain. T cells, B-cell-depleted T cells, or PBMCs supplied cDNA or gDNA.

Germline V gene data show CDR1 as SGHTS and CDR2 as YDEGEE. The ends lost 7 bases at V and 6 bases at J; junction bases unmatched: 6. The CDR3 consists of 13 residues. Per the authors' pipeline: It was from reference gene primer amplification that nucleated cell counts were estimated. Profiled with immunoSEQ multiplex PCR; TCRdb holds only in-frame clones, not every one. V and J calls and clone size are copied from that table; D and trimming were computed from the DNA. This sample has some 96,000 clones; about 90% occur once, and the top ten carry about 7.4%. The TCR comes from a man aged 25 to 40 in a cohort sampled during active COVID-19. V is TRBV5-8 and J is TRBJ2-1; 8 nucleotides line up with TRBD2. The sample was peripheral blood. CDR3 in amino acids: CASGTSDINEQFF. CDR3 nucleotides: TGTGCCAGCGGGACTAGTGACATCAATGAGCAGTTCTTC.